This TCR beta chain was recovered during a study of lymphopenia after photon versus proton radiotherapy. Here immunoSEQ multiplex PCR was the method, and the copy in TCRdb shows in-frame clones only, minus some. The sample holds 55,000 to 70,000 clones, under 95% seen once. Study-level results: After lymphocyte nadir, photon-treated repertoires showed oligoclonal expansion, especially CD8+ Temra.

The V gene end was trimmed by 7 bases and the J gene end by 5 bases; junction bases not matched to a gene: 14. CDR1 and CDR2 from the germline V gene are SQVTM and ANQGSEA. This CDR3 has 14 amino acids. Details on this clone: Its cognate antigen is unknown.

Material: peripheral blood, obtained from a patient treated with photon-based radiotherapy. The genes are TRBV29-1 and TRBJ2-7; 7 bases line up with TRBD1. This clonotype was sampled from a woman aged 40 to 55 with cholangiocarcinoma. CDR3 residues: CSGLTGTEGDEQYF. DNA of the CDR3: TGCAGCGGTTTAACCGGGACAGAGGGTGACGAGCAGTACTTC.